The source of this T cell receptor (beta chain) is a study of blood T cell repertoires in COVID-19. There are 13 residues in the CDR3. V was shortened by 1 base and J by 8 bases, with 8 bases between the two germline ends. CDR1 is KGHSH and CDR2 is LQKENI in the germline V gene. Original handling: Reference gene primer amplification yielded estimated nucleated cell counts. Sequencing used immunoSEQ multiplex PCR; TCRdb keeps in-frame clones, though not all of them. D and trimming were read from the DNA, whereas the V and J calls and clone size are those reported in that table. Of about 410,000 clones in the sample, about nine tenths were seen once.

The chain carries TRBV18 and TRBJ1-4; D ambiguous. The sequencing input was peripheral blood. The TCR sequence derives from a woman aged 25 to 39 with active or convalescent COVID-19. The CDR3 protein is CASSPRREEKLFF. DNA for the CDR3: TGTGCCAGCTCACCACGTCGGGAGGAAAAACTGTTTTTT.